One T cell receptor beta chain is described in this entry. Its antigen is as yet unknown. The junction differs from germline at one of its ends, possibly a read error. The template was RNA from unsorted bulk tissue. Chemotherapy-naive patients with new lung cancer underwent thoracic surgery in China, August–November 2014. The data stem from a study of tumor and adjacent non-tumor tissue in lung cancer. Study as a whole: Aged about 31 to 85 years, patients included nine to ten men and five or six women with stage I to III disease.

This CDR3 has 14 amino acids. Germline V lookup: CDR1 DFQATT, CDR2 SNEGSKA (reference sequence). General study results and limits: Significantly higher TCR diversity was found in tumor than normal lung. Tumor TCR diversity, when higher, was linked to shorter survival.

Three rounds of nested PCR, following a modified ARM-PCR protocol, produced the TCRbeta library. One entry per CDR3 protein, called by TCRdb with MiXCR from the multiplex PCR reads. The sample lists 200,000 to 250,000 distinct CDR3 sequences, 70% to 75% occurring once. The receptor's source is a man aged 60 to 75 with non-small cell lung cancer. Material for sequencing was lung tumor tissue. The rearrangement joins TRBV20-1 to TRBJ2-3, with D tentatively TRBD2 (6 bases). This CDR3 is CSASGRSITDMQYF. DNA of the CDR3: TGCAGTGCTAGCGGGAGATCAATCACAGATATGCAGTATTTT.